This record looks at one T cell receptor beta chain sequence and its context. This clone has at least ten counts. The target of this receptor is not known. Read sequence stops 3 residues before the CDR3 end, and the germline J gene provides the missing end. Both CVID patients and healthy controls were predominantly of Caucasian heritage. From each donor, roughly 4.5 to 8 ml of heparinized peripheral whole blood was collected. Genomic DNA from adults with common variable immune deficiency (CVID) and from healthy adult controls was used to sequence TCRbeta CDR3 repertoires. The control group comprised some 22 healthy adult volunteers, some 12 female and about ten male, aged about 23 to 70 years with a mean age of around 35. Diluted blood was subjected to density centrifugation over Hypaque 1077 or Ficoll-Paque for isolation of peripheral blood mononuclear cells. Genomic DNA was extracted from unsorted mononuclear cells by Qiagen column purification or by a centrifugation-based method.

For sequencing, equivalent amounts of genomic DNA were input from CVID and control samples. For every sample, a 60 bp segment covering the rearranged TCRbeta CDR3 region was amplified and then sequenced. The immunoSEQ assay, a bias-corrected multiplex PCR with high-throughput sequencing, was employed for TCRbeta amplification. Per the authors' processing: Every unique nucleotide sequence was considered a clone and was annotated with V, D and J genes, copy number and frequency. Sequences were labeled productive if in frame, and non-productive if out of frame or containing stop codons. As previously described, clonality was calculated on the basis of Shannon's entropy. Mean CDR3 Kyte-Doolittle hydropathy was derived from the predicted amino acid sequences of productive clones. Scaled V gene usage was hierarchically clustered using Manhattan distance and complete linkage with the R hclust function. Sharing of clones by CDR3 amino acid sequence was evaluated by resampling 12 repertoires per group over 100 rounds. The repertoires were searched for 70 published EBV-specific and fewer than 250 published CMV-specific TCRbeta sequences. A couple of CVID samples yielding fewer than 10,000 sequences were excluded from analysis, leaving fewer than 50 CVID repertoires. TCRdb carries this immuneACCESS record with in-frame sequences only. Its versions omit some clonotypes, under half of them owing to an unresolved V gene in the studies checked, with the rest unexplained. D and trimming were read from the DNA, whereas the V and J calls and clone size are those reported in that table. The table puts over 55,000 clones in this sample, none counted just once. The top ten hold 1.6% of the sample.

The sample is drawn from a study of T cell clonality in common variable immunodeficiency (dated by TCRdb to the mid-2010s). What the authors observed across the whole study: Fewer TCRbeta clones were shared among CVID subjects than among healthy controls (p < 0.0001). TCRbeta clonality was higher in CVID subjects than in healthy controls (t-test p = 0.018), and the increase was most characteristic of about a third of subjects. Correlations of repertoire features with clinical complications were constrained by heterogeneity among patients within the CVID cohort. Even though DNA input was the same, control samples had an average of about 80,000 unique sequences each, compared with approximately 30,000 in CVID samples. CVID TCRbeta sequences reportedly showed fewer deletions and N-nucleotide insertions and lacked highly modified clones with 13 or more V deletions. The authors noted that sequencing repertoires of T cell subpopulations would be needed to clarify what caused the increased clonality in CVID.

The CDR3 goes from the cysteine to the phenylalanine over 13 residues. The DNA shown is the part of the CDR3 that was read: 30 bases, in frame from base 1. Reading the germline V gene (reference sequence) gives CDR1 LNHDA and CDR2 SQIVND. The germline V end is reduced by 8 bases and the J end by 4 bases; junction bases left unmatched: 5. The rearrangement combines TRBV19 with TRBJ2-1, and 7 bases in between align with TRBD2. This receptor was identified in a person between 18 and 75 years old in good health. Sequenced: peripheral blood mononuclear cells. The sequenced CDR3 bases are TGTGCCAGTCGGGGGAGGGGTTACAATGAG. Its coded protein is CASRGRGYNE. The entire CDR3 is CASRGRGYNEQFF.